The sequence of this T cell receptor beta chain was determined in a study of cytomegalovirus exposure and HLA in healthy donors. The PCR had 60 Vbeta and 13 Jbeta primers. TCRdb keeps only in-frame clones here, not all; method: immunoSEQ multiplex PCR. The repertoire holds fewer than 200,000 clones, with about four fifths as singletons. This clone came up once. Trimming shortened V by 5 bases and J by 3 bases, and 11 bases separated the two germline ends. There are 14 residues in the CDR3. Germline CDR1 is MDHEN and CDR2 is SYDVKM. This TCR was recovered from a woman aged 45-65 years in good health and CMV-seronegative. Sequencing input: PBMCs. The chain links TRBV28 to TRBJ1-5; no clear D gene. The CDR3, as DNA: TGTGCCAGCAGTCCCAACAGCAACAATCAGCCCCAGCATTTT. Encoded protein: CASSPNSNNQPQHF. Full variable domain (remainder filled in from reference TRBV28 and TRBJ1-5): DVKVTQSSRYLVKRTGEKVFLECVQDMDHENMFWYRQDPGLGLRLIYFSYDVKMKEKGDIPEGYSVSREKKERFSLILESASTNQTSMYLCASSPNSNNQPQHFGDGTRLSIL.